The clone carrying this T cell receptor beta chain has just a few counts. Its antigen remains unidentified. This specimen belongs to a study of beta chain features in type 1 diabetes. CD4+ cells of the naive, central memory, regulatory and stem cell-like memory types were sorted via CD45RO/CCR7/CD25/CD127/CD95/CD27. Expressed TCRB transcripts were sequenced because the isolated RNA had all been reverse transcribed beforehand. The repertoire was sequenced with immunoSEQ multiplex PCR; TCRdb's copy has only in-frame clones and lacks some. The sample lists roughly 280,000 clones, around 24% occurring once. The study, taken as a whole, reports: Type 1 diabetes patients showed a moderate but significant shortening of TCRB CDR3s in all four CD4+ subsets.

Losses at the gene ends were 7 bases for V and 2 bases for J; bases not matched to a gene: 2. The CDR3 covers 13 residues. Germline CDR1 reads SNHLY; CDR2 reads FYNNEI. Sequencing was done on a sample of naive CD4+ T cells from blood. This sequence joins TRBV2 and TRBJ1-3, with 7 bases lining up with TRBD1. The receptor was derived from a woman in her 30s with type 1 diabetes. This CDR3 is CASMTGPGNTIYF. The DNA of the CDR3 is TGTGCCAGCATGACAGGGCCTGGAAACACCATATATTTT.